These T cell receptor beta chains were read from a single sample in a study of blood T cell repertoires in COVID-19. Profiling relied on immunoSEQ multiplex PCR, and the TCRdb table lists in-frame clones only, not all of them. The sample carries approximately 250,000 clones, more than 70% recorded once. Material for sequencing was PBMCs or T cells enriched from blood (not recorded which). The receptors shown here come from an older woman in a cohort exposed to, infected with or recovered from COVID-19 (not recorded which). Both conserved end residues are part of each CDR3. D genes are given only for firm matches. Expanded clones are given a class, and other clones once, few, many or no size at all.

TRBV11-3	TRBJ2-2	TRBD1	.	CASSAQGQLNTGELFF	TGTGCCAGCAGCGCACAGGGACAGCTGAACACCGGGGAGCTGTTTTTT
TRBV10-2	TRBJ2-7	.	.	CASSEGGEQYF	TGCGCCAGCAGTGAAGGCGGAGAGCAGTACTTC
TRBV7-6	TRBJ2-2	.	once	CASSLLGSTGELFF	TGTGCCAGCAGCTTATTGGGGAGCACCGGGGAGCTGTTTTTT
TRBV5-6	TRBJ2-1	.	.	CASSYGLNSYNEQFF	TGTGCCAGCAGCTATGGACTCAACTCCTACAATGAGCAGTTCTTC
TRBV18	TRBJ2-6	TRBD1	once	CASSPPTGPRGANVLTF	TGTGCCAGCTCACCACCGACAGGGCCGAGGGGGGCCAACGTCCTGACTTTC
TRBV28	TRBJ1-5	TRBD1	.	CASSSRGRGTQPQHF	TGTGCCAGCAGTTCCCGGGGCAGGGGGACTCAGCCCCAGCATTTT
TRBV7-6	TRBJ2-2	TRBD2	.	CACWGSPRPAGGPGIGELFF	TGTGCCTGCTGGGGGTCCCCCAGGCCAGCGGGAGGGCCCGGGATCGGGGAGCTGTTTTTT
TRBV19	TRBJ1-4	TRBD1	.	CASRRGQATNEKLFF	TGTGCCAGTAGACGCGGACAGGCAACTAATGAAAAACTGTTTTTT
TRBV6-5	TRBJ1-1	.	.	CASIRGRNTEAFF	TGTGCCAGCATCCGAGGGAGGAACACTGAAGCTTTCTTT
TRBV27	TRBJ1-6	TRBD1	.	CASSRGAGSPLHF	TGTGCCAGCAGCAGGGGGGCGGGGTCACCCCTCCACTTT
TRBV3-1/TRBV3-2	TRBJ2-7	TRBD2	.	CASSHIRGTSGQYEQYF	TGTGCCAGCAGCCATATCAGAGGGACTAGCGGGCAATACGAGCAGTACTTC
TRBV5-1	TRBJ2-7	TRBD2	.	CASSHSGTSGSYEQYF	TGCGCCAGCAGTCACTCCGGGACTAGTGGGTCTTACGAGCAGTACTTC
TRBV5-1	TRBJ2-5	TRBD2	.	CASSLVSSGSQETQYF	TGCGCCAGCAGCTTGGTGTCTAGCGGCTCCCAAGAGACCCAGTACTTC
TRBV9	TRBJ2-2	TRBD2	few	CASSTLREGNTGELFF	TGTGCCAGCAGTACTCTTCGGGAGGGGAACACCGGGGAGCTGTTTTTT
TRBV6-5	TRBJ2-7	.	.	CASSFNRVYEQYF	TGTGCCAGCAGTTTCAACAGGGTGTACGAGCAGTACTTC
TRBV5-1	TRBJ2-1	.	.	CASSRGTETTYNEQFF	TGCGCCAGCAGCCGGGGGACTGAGACAACCTACAATGAGCAGTTCTTC
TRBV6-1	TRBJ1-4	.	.	CASKANGQHEKLFF	TGTGCCAGCAAAGCGAACGGCCAACATGAAAAACTGTTTTTT
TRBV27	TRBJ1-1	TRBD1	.	CASSLQGDMANTEAFF	TGTGCCAGCAGTTTACAGGGGGATATGGCGAACACTGAAGCTTTCTTT
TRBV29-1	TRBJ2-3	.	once	CSVEVGGTDTQYF	TGCAGCGTTGAAGTGGGCGGGACCGATACGCAGTATTTT
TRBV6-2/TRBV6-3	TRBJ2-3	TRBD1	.	CASSYTGVVTDTQYF	TGTGCCAGCAGTTACACAGGGGTTGTCACAGATACGCAGTATTTT
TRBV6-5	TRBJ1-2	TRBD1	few	CASRRDSDPTYGYTF	TGTGCCAGCCGCCGGGACAGCGATCCGACCTATGGCTACACCTTC
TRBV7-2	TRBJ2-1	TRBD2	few	CASSSGLAGGGFF	TGTGCCAGCAGCTCGGGACTAGCGGGAGGAGGGTTCTTC
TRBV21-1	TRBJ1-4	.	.	CASSKNGGGEEEKLFF	TGTGCCAGCAGCAAGAATGGGGGGGGCGAGGAAGAAAAACTGTTTTTT
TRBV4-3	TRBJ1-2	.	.	CASSQDPGPGDTNYGYTF	TGCGCCAGCAGCCAAGACCCGGGGCCAGGGGACACTAACTATGGCTACACCTTC
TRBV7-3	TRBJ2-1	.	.	CASSSSASSYNEQFF	TGTGCCAGCAGCTCTAGCGCGAGCTCCTACAATGAGCAGTTCTTC
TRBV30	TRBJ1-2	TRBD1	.	CAWNPHRGKNGYTF	TGTGCCTGGAACCCCCACAGGGGGAAGAATGGCTACACCTTC
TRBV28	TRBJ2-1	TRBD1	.	CASSWDRDTHEQFF	TGTGCCAGCAGTTGGGACAGGGACACACATGAGCAGTTCTTC
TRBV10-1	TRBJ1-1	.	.	CASSDIWGGSAFF	TGCGCCAGCAGCGACATTTGGGGGGGATCAGCTTTCTTT
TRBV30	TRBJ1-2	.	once	CAWSVGGILGYTF	TGTGCCTGGAGTGTTGGCGGGATCCTGGGCTACACCTTC
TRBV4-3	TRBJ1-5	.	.	CASSQDVGALTSNQPQHF	TGCGCCAGCAGCCAAGATGTGGGGGCCTTGACTAGCAATCAGCCCCAGCATTTT
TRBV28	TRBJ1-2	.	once	CASSLGGIGENYGYTF	TGTGCCAGCAGTTTAGGAGGTATCGGAGAAAACTATGGCTACACCTTC
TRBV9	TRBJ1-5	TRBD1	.	CASSGGQGGQPQHF	TGTGCCAGCAGCGGGGGACAGGGCGGTCAGCCCCAGCATTTT
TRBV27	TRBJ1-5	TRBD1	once	CASSADRDQPQHF	TGTGCCAGCAGTGCCGACAGGGATCAGCCCCAGCATTTT
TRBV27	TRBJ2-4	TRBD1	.	CASRDRSKAKNIQYF	TGTGCCAGCAGGGACAGGTCCAAAGCCAAAAACATTCAGTACTTC
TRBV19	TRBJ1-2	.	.	CASKRRGLEGGYTF	TGTGCCAGTAAGCGCAGGGGCCTCGAGGGCGGCTACACCTTC
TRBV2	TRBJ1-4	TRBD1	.	CASRKDRGTEKLFF	TGTGCCAGCAGGAAAGACAGGGGGACTGAAAAACTGTTTTTT
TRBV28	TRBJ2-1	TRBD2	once	CASIHSGKNEQFF	TGTGCCAGCATTCATAGCGGGAAGAATGAGCAGTTCTTC
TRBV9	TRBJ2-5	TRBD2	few	CASSPGTSGSMETQYF	TGTGCCAGCAGCCCAGGGACTAGCGGGAGTATGGAGACCCAGTACTTC
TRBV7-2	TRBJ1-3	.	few	CASSLAPGTHLGHTIYF	TGTGCCAGCAGCTTAGCTCCCGGGACACACTTAGGGCACACCATATATTTT
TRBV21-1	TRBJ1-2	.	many	CASTYHDRHYGYTF	TGTGCCAGCACCTACCACGACAGGCACTATGGCTACACCTTC
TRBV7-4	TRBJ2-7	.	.	CASSLSDYGQYF	TGTGCCAGCAGCCTCTCGGACTATGGGCAGTACTTC
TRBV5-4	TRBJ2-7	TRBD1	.	CASRNRGVNEQYF	TGTGCCAGCAGGAACAGGGGGGTAAACGAGCAGTACTTC
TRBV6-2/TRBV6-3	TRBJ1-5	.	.	CASSYGAGINQPQHF	TGTGCCAGCAGTTACGGGGCAGGTATCAATCAGCCCCAGCATTTT
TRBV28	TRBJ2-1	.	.	CASKGYQTHNEQFF	TGTGCCAGCAAAGGTTACCAGACACACAATGAGCAGTTCTTC
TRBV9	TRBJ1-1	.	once	CASSVAGGPNTEAFF	TGTGCCAGCAGCGTAGCGGGGGGACCGAACACTGAAGCTTTCTTT
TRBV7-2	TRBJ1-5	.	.	CASSSQGFSNQPQHF	TGTGCCAGCAGCTCGCAGGGCTTTAGCAATCAGCCCCAGCATTTT
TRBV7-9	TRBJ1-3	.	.	CASSSVESGNTIYF	TGTGCCAGCAGCTCTGTAGAGTCTGGAAACACCATATATTTT
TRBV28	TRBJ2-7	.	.	CASTGLQQYF	TGTGCCAGCACAGGGTTGCAGCAGTACTTC
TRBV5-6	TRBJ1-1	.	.	CASSPDTVNTEAFF	TGTGCCAGCAGCCCGGACACTGTGAACACTGAAGCTTTCTTT
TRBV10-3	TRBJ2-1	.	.	CAINGVRGPNEQFF	TGTGCCATCAACGGCGTAAGGGGCCCCAATGAGCAGTTCTTC
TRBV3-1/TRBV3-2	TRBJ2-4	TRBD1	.	CASSLGQKNIQYF	TGTGCCAGCAGCCTGGGACAGAAAAACATTCAGTACTTC